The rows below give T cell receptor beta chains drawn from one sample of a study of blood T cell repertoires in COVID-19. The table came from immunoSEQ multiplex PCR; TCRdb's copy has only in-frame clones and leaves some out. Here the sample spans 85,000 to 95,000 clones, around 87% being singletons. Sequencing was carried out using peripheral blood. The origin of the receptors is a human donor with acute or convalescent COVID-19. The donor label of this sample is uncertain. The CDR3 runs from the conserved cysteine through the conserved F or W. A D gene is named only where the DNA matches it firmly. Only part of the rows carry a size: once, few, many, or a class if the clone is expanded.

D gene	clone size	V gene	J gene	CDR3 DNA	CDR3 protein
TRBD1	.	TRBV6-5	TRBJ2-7	TGTGCCAGCAGTTACTCACAGGGGTTTGAGCAGTACTTC	CASSYSQGFEQYF
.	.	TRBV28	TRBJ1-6	TGTGCCAGCAGCCTAGGCGGGGTGAGGGGTTCACCCCTCCACTTT	CASSLGGVRGSPLHF
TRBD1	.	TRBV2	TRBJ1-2	TGTGCCAGCAGGCGAACTCCAGGGGGGTATGGCTACACCTTC	CASRRTPGGYGYTF
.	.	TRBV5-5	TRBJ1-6	TGTGCCAGCAGCCCCAGACAGGCGAACGATTCACCCCTCCACTTT	CASSPRQANDSPLHF
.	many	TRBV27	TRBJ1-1	TGTGCCAGCAGTCTCTCGACGGGGAACACTGAAGCTTTCTTT	CASSLSTGNTEAFF
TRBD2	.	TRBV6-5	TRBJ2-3	TGTGCCACCGCCGGGGGGAGGAGCACAGATACGCAGTATTTT	CATAGGRSTDTQYF
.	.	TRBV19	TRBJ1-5	TGTGCCAGTAGTAAACAGTATAGCAATCAGCCCCAGCATTTT	CASSKQYSNQPQHF
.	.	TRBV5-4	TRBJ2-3	TGTGCCACCTACCGCGGGGAAATAGGAGATACGCAGTATTTT	CATYRGEIGDTQYF
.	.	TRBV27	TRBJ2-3	TGTGCCAGCAGCCTAGGTTGGAGCACAGATACGCAGTATTTT	CASSLGWSTDTQYF
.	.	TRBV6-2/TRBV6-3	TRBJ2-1	TGTGCCAGCAGTCGCAGGGGGGTCGGAGGTAGTGAGCAGTTCTTC	CASSRRGVGGSEQFF
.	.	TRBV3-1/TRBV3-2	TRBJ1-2	TGTGCCAGCAGCCAAGGCAGGTTCTATGGCTACACCTTC	CASSQGRFYGYTF
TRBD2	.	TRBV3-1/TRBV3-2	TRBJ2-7	TGTGCCAGCAGCCAAGCCCCGGGACTAGCGAGCTACGAGCAGTACTTC	CASSQAPGLASYEQYF
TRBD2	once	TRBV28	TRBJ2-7	TGTGCCAGCAGCCCGGGAGGGGCTAACCCCTCCTACGAGCAGTACTTC	CASSPGGANPSYEQYF
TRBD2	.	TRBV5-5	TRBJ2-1	TGTGCCAGCAGCTTGGTTAGGGCTAGCGGGGGAAATGAGCAGTTCTTC	CASSLVRASGGNEQFF
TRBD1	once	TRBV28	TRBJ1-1	TGTGCCAGCAGTGTAACAGGGACAGCACCTGAAGCTTTCTTT	CASSVTGTAPEAFF
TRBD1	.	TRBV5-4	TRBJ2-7	TGTGCCAGCAGCCGCGAGGGACAGGGCAGAGAGCAGTACTTC	CASSREGQGREQYF
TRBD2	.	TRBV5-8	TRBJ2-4	TGTGCCAGCGGGGGGGGGACCAAAAACATTCAGTACTTC	CASGGGTKNIQYF
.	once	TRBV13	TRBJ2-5	TGTGCCAGCAAACACAGGGCAACGGGAAAAAAGTACTTC	CASKHRATGKKYF
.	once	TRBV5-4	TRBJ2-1	TGTGCCAGCAGCTACGCGGCCTCTCGTGGAAATGAGCAGTTCTTC	CASSYAASRGNEQFF
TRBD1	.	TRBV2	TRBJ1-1	TGTGCCAGCGTGGGACAGGCTGGCACTGAAGCTTTCTTT	CASVGQAGTEAFF
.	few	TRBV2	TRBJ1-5	TGTGCCAGCAGTGAGGCCCTCGGGGGGGGTGGTCAGCCCCAGCATTTT	CASSEALGGGGQPQHF
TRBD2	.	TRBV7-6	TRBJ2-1	TGTGCCAGCAGCTTAACCAGCGGGGGGGTATTGGGGAATGAGCAGTTCTTC	CASSLTSGGVLGNEQFF
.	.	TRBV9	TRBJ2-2	TGTGCCAGCAGCCTTACTCCGCTTCACACCGGGGAGCTGTTTTTT	CASSLTPLHTGELFF
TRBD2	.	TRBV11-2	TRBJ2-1	TGTGCCAGCAGCCCCGGGGGGGCGGGCTACAATGAGCAGTTCTTC	CASSPGGAGYNEQFF
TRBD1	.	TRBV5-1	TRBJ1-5	TGCGCCAGCAGCCCAGGGACAGGGGCCAATCAGCCCCAGCATTTT	CASSPGTGANQPQHF
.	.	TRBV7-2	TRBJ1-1	TGTGCCAGCAGCCTAAACGACAGGCGACCTAACACTGAAGCTTTCTTT	CASSLNDRRPNTEAFF
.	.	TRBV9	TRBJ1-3	TGTGCCAGCAGCGTATTATACAGATCGAGAAACACCATATATTTT	CASSVLYRSRNTIYF
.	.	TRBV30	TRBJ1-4	TGTGCCTGGCAGCAATCAGCTAGGGAAAAACTGTTTTTT	CAWQQSAREKLFF
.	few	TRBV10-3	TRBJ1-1	TGTGCCATCAGTCAAATGAACACTGAAGCTTTCTTT	CAISQMNTEAFF
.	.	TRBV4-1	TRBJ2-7	TGCGCCAGCAGCCAGGGGGCCCTCTACGAGCAGTACTTC	CASSQGALYEQYF
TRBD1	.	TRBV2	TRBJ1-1	TGTGCTCAAGGGGGCCTTAACACTGAAGCTTTCTTT	CAQGGLNTEAFF
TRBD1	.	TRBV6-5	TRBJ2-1	TGTGCCAGCAGTTACCCTTCCGGGACAGCCTACAATGAGCAGTTCTTC	CASSYPSGTAYNEQFF
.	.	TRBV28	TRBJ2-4	TGTGCCAGCAGTTTTTTGCGACAGGCGAACAAAAACATTCAGTACTTC	CASSFLRQANKNIQYF
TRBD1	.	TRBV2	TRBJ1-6	TGTGCCAGCTTCAGGGGGCGAGGTTCACCCCTCCACTTT	CASFRGRGSPLHF
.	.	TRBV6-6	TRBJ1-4	TGTGCCAGCAGTTCCCAGAACACTAATGAAAAACTGTTTTTT	CASSSQNTNEKLFF
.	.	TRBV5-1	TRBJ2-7	TGCGCCAGCAGCTTGATCCATCCGGGACGGAGGGGGGGAGACTACGAGCAGTACTTC	CASSLIHPGRRGGDYEQYF
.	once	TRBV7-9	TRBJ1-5	TGTGCCAGCAGCAAAGGACAGTTTAATCAGCCCCAGCATTTT	CASSKGQFNQPQHF
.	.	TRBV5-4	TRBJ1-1	TGTGCCAGCAGGGCAGGGAACGATTGGAACACTGAAGCTTTCTTT	CASRAGNDWNTEAFF
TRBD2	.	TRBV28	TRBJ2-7	TGTGCCAGCAGTTTCTTTAGTGGCGGGGGATCCGGTCGCGAGCAGTACTTC	CASSFFSGGGSGREQYF
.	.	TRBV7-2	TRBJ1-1	TGTGCCAGCGGTTCCCCCCGGGGGGCGCGGGGCAGCACTGAAGCTTTCTTT	CASGSPRGARGSTEAFF
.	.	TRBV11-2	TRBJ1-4	TGTGCCAGCAGCTTAGGAGGTGTGACTAATGAAAAACTGTTTTTT	CASSLGGVTNEKLFF
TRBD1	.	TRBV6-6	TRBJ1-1	TGTGCCAGCAGTTCCTTGACAGGGACTGAAGCTTTCTTT	CASSSLTGTEAFF
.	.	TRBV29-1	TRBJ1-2	TGCAGCGTAGAACCCAGTTCCAGGGGCGGGTATGGCTACACCTTC	CSVEPSSRGGYGYTF
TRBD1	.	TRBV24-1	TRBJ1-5	TGTGCCACCAGTGATCGACAGGGGAGCATCAATCCCCAGCATTTT	CATSDRQGSINPQHF
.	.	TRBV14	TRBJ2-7	TGTGCCAGCAGCTACACCGGCGGGGTCTACGAGCAGTACTTC	CASSYTGGVYEQYF
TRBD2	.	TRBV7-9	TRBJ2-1	TGTGCCAGCAGCTCGCGCGGGACTAGCGGGGGGCCTATTAATGAGCAGTTCTTC	CASSSRGTSGGPINEQFF
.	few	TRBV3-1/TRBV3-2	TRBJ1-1	TGTGCCAGCAGCCTCTCCACTGAAGCTTTCTTT	CASSLSTEAFF
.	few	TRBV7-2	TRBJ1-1	TGTGCCAGCAGCTTAGTAGGGGGAGTGAACACTGAAGCTTTCTTT	CASSLVGGVNTEAFF
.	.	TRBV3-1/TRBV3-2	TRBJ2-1	TGTGCCAGCAGCCCCCTTGGCAGCGCTCAGGGCCTCTCCTACAATGAGCAGTTCTTC	CASSPLGSAQGLSYNEQFF
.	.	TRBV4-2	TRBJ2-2	TGTGCCAGCAGCCAAGTCTGGACAGCTAACACCGGGGAGCTGTTTTTT	CASSQVWTANTGELFF
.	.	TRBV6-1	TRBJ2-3	TGTGCCAGCAGTGAAGCGATGGGCCGGGGGAGGACAGATACGCAGTATTTT	CASSEAMGRGRTDTQYF
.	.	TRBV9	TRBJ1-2	TGTGCCAGCAGCGTAGACAACCGCAACTATGGCTACACCTTC	CASSVDNRNYGYTF
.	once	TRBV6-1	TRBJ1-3	TGTGCCAGCAGTGAGATCGGAGAGGGAAACACCATATATTTT	CASSEIGEGNTIYF
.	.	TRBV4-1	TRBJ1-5	TGCGCCAGCAGCCAAGCTTCGGGGTTCAATCAGCCCCAGCATTTT	CASSQASGFNQPQHF
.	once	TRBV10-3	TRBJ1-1	TGTGCCACCCGGAGGTTGAACACTGAAGCTTTCTTT	CATRRLNTEAFF
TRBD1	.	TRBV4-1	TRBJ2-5	TGCGCCAGCAGCCAAGAACGACAGGGAAGGAGGGAGACCCAGTACTTC	CASSQERQGRRETQYF
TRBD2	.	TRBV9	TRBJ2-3	TGTGCCAGCAGCATAGGACTAGCGGAAATCCGGAATACGCAGTATTTT	CASSIGLAEIRNTQYF
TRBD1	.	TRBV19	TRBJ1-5	TGTGCCAGTAGTCCGTCGACAGGGAGCAATCAGCCCCAGCATTTT	CASSPSTGSNQPQHF
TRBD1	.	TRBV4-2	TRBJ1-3	TGTGCCAGCAGCCTCAATTTCGGACAGGGAAGCTCTGGAAACACCATATATTTT	CASSLNFGQGSSGNTIYF